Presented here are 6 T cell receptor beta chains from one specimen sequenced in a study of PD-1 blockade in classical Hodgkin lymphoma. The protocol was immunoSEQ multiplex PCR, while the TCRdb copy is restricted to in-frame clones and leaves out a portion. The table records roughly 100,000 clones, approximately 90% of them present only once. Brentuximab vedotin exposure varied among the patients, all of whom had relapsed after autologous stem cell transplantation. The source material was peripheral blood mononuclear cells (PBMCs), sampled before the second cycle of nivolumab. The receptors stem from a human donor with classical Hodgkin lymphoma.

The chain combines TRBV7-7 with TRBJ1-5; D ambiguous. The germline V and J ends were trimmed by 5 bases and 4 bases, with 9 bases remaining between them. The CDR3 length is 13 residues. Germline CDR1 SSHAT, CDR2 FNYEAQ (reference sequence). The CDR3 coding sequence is TGTGCCAGCAGCGCAGACCTTAATCAGCCCCAGCATTTT. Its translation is CASSADLNQPQHF. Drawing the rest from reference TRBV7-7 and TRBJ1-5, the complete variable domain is GAGVSQSPRYKVTKRGQDVTLRCDPISSHATLYWYQQALGQGPEFLTYFNYEAQPDKSGLPSDRFSAERPEGSISTLTIQRTEQRDSAMYRCASSADLNQPQHFGDGTRLSIL.

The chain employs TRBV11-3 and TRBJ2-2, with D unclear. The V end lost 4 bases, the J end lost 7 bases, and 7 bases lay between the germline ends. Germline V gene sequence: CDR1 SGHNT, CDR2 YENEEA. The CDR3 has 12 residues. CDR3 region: CASSSINGELFF. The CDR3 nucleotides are TGTGCCAGCAGCTCCATAAACGGGGAGCTGTTTTTT.

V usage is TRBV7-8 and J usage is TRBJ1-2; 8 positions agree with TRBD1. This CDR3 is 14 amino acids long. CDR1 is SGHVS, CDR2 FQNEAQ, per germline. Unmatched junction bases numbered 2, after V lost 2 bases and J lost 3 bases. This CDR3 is CASSLTGGDYGYTF. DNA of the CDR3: TGTGCCAGCAGCTTAACAGGGGGGGACTATGGCTACACCTTC.

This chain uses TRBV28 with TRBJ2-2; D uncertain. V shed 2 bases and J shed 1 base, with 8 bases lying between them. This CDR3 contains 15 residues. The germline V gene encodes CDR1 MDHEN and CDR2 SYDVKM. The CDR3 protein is CASSLNSLNTGELFF. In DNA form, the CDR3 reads TGTGCCAGCAGTTTAAACAGTTTGAACACCGGGGAGCTGTTTTTT. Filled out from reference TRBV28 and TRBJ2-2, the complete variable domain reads DVKVTQSSRYLVKRTGEKVFLECVQDMDHENMFWYRQDPGLGLRLIYFSYDVKMKEKGDIPEGYSVSREKKERFSLILESASTNQTSMYLCASSLNSLNTGELFFGEGSRLTVL.

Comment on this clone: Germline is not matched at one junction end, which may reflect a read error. This CDR3 reads CTSSVVGANVLTF. Here the CDR3 DNA reads TGTACCAGCAGCGTAGTAGGGGCCAACGTCCTGACTTTC. V usage is TRBV9 and J usage is TRBJ2-6; D is unresolved. Germline assignment: CDR1 SGDLS and CDR2 YYNGEE. This CDR3 contains 13 residues.

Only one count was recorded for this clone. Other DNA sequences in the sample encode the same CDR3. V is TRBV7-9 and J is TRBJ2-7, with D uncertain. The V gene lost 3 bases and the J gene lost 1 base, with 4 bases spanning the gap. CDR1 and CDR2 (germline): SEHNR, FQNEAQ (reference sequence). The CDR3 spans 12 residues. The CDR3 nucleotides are TGTGCCAGCAGCTTGGTTTCCTACGAGCAGTACTTC. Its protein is CASSLVSYEQYF.